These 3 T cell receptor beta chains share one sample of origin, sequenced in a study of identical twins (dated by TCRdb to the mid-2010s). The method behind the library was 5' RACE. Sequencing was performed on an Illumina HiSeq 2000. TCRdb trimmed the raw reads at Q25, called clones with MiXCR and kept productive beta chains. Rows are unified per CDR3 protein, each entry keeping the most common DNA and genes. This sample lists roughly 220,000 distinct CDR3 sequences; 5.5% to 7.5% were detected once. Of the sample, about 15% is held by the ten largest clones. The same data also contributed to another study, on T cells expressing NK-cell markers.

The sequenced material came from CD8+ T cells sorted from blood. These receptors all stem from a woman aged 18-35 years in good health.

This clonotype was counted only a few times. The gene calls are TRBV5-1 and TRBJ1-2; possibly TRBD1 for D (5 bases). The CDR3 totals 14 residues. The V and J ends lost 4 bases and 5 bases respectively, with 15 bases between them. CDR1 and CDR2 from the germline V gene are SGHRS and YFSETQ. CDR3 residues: CASSPESGRYGYTF. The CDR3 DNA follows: TGCGCCAGCAGCCCGGAGTCGGGACGGTATGGCTACACCTTC. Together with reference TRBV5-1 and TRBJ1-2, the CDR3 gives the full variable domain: KAGVTQTPRYLIKTRGQQVTLSCSPISGHRSVSWYQQTPGQGLQFLFEYFSETQRNKGNFPGRFSGRQFSNSRSEMNVSTLELGDSALYLCASSPESGRYGYTFGSGTRLTVV.

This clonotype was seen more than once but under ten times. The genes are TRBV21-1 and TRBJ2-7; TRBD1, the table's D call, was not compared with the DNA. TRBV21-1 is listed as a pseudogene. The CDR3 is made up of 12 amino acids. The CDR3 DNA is TGTGCCAACGTGCGTCGGGGGTACGAGCAGTACTTC. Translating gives CANVRRGYEQYF.

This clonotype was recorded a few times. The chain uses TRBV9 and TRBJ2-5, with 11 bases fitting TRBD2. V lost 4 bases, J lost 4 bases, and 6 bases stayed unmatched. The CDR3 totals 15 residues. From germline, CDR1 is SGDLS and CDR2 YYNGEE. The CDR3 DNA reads TGTGCCAGCAGCCCCTTTCTAGCGGGGGGAGAGACCCAGTACTTC. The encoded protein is CASSPFLAGGETQYF.